Below, 29 T cell receptor beta chains from the same sample are listed, as sequenced in a study of Ad26.COV2.S vaccination and SARS-CoV-2 variants. The data were produced by immunoSEQ multiplex PCR, yet TCRdb's version contains in-frame clones alone and is incomplete. Of 350,000 to 450,000 clones listed, 87% are singletons. Specified treatment: some 20 received Ad26.COV2.S at low or high dose, single or two shots; 5 received placebo; per-sample allocation not given. Vaccine and placebo recipients were sampled on day 63 after the first injection. The source was peripheral blood, collected in a trial of Ad26.COV2.S vaccine versus placebo. The receptors were sampled from a person between 18 and 60 years old who received the Ad26.COV2.S COVID-19 vaccine or a placebo.

The chain links TRBV10-3 to TRBJ1-3, with D tentatively TRBD1 (5 bases). Germline CDR1 reads ENHRY; CDR2 reads SYGVKD. This CDR3 is built from 12 residues. The ends were cut back, 10 bases at V and 8 bases at J, with 15 bases in the middle. CDR3 DNA sequence: TGTGCCACCAGGGCCTATGTCCACACCATATATTTT. Its translation is CATRAYVHTIYF.

This chain uses TRBV12-3 or TRBV12-4 with TRBJ2-1; TRBD2 matches at 8 bases. This CDR3 is 13 amino acids long. Trimming took 6 bases from V and 8 from J; bases not matched to a gene: 6. As DNA, the CDR3 is TGTGCCAGCAGGATGACTAGCGAGTATGAGCAGTTCTTC. It codes for CASRMTSEYEQFF.

This rearrangement joins TRBV15 to TRBJ2-5, with a tentative D call TRBD2 (5 bases). V was shortened by 5 bases and J by 1 base, with 11 bases between the two germline ends. The germline CDR1 and CDR2 sequences are LNHNV and YYDKDF (reference sequence). The CDR3 covers 14 residues. The CDR3 here is CATSVRLFQETQYF. The CDR3, as DNA: TGTGCCACCAGCGTCAGACTATTCCAAGAGACCCAGTACTTC.

This clone was detected only once. V and J are TRBV5-4 and TRBJ1-1; D possibly corresponds to TRBD1 (5 bases). Germline CDR1 reads SGHNT; CDR2 reads YYREEE (reference sequence). V gave up 3 bases and J gave up 0 bases, with 18 bases separating them. This CDR3 region has 17 residues. The CDR3 loop is CASSSSAGRNMNTEAFF. DNA for the CDR3: TGTGCCAGCAGCTCCTCGGCAGGGAGAAACATGAACACTGAAGCTTTCTTT.

The J gene is TRBJ1-5, the V gene TRBV7-2; D unresolved. V lost 6 bases, J lost 6 bases, and 18 bases lay in between. The CDR3 runs to 15 residues. Germline lookup yields CDR1 SGHTA and CDR2 FQGNSA. The CDR3 is CASSWGVGSPQPQHF. For the CDR3, the DNA is TGTGCCAGCAGTTGGGGAGTGGGGAGTCCTCAGCCCCAGCATTTT.

V is TRBV27 and J is TRBJ2-3; 12 bases match TRBD1. This CDR3 has 15 amino acids. Unmatched junction bases numbered 6, after V lost 5 bases and J lost 6 bases. From germline, CDR1 is MNHEY and CDR2 SMNVEV (reference sequence). The CDR3 sequence is CASSLGQGAVDTQYF. The CDR3 bases are TGTGCCAGCAGTCTGGGACAGGGGGCCGTGGATACGCAGTATTTT.

V usage is TRBV4-1 and J usage is TRBJ1-1; weak D call: TRBD1 (5 bases). The CDR3 has 14 amino acids. The germline CDR1 and CDR2 sequences are MGHRA and YSYEKL. The V gene lost 3 bases and the J gene lost 1 base, with 9 bases spanning the gap. This chain's CDR3 is CASSQRGPNTEAFF. The CDR3 DNA sequence: TGCGCCAGCAGCCAGAGGGGCCCGAACACTGAAGCTTTCTTT.

This clone appeared once. The chain has TRBV7-6 and TRBJ2-5; D is possibly TRBD1 (5 bases). V gave up 5 bases and J gave up 4 bases, with 5 bases separating them. The germline V gene encodes CDR1 SGHVS and CDR2 FNYEAQ. The CDR3 is 11 residues long. CDR3 in DNA: TGTGCCAGCAGCGACAGAGAGACCCAGTACTTC. Translation: CASSDRETQYF.

This rearrangement joins TRBV7-9 to TRBJ1-4, with D possibly matching TRBD1 (5 bases). V lost 1 base and J 5 bases, leaving 8 bases between the germline ends. The CDR3 extends over 14 amino acids. From germline, CDR1 is SEHNR and CDR2 FQNEAQ (reference sequence). The CDR3 bases are TGTGCCAGCAGCTTAGGGGGCTTAAATGAAAAACTGTTTTTT. Protein product: CASSLGGLNEKLFF.

The V gene is TRBV6-1, the J gene TRBJ1-4; 7 bases line up with TRBD1. V lost 3 bases, J lost 5 bases, and 6 bases stayed unmatched. The CDR3 has 15 amino acids. CDR1 is MNHNS and CDR2 is SASEGT in the germline V gene. CDR3 loop: CASSDLRDRNEKLFF. The CDR3 DNA is TGTGCCAGCAGTGATCTCCGGGACAGAAATGAAAAACTGTTTTTT.

The chain combines TRBV2 with TRBJ1-4; no reliable D call. Germline assignment: CDR1 SNHLY and CDR2 FYNNEI. The CDR3 covers 11 residues. V dropped 6 bases and J dropped 8 bases, with 7 bases sitting between them. The CDR3 nucleotides are TGTGCCAGCAGGACGTTAGAAAAACTGTTTTTT. Translation: CASRTLEKLFF.

V usage is TRBV28 and J usage is TRBJ1-6, with D maybe TRBD1 (5 bases). V lost 7 bases and J 5 bases, leaving 15 bases between the germline ends. Germline CDR1 and CDR2: MDHEN and SYDVKM. This CDR3 is built from 15 residues. CDR3 region: CASTVGAPDNSPLHF. For the CDR3, the DNA is TGTGCCAGCACCGTAGGGGCGCCCGATAATTCACCCCTCCACTTT.

The gene calls are TRBV5-5 and TRBJ2-2, with TRBD2 matching over 9 bases. From germline, CDR1 is SGHKS and CDR2 YYEKEE (reference sequence). The ends lost 4 bases at V and 3 bases at J; junction bases unmatched: 13. The CDR3 sequence is 18 residues long. Written as DNA, the CDR3 is TGTGCCAGCAGCCCCCCTCGAGGTAGCGGGGGATACACCGGGGAGCTGTTTTTT. Translating it yields CASSPPRGSGGYTGELFF.

In its sample, this clone was seen once. The V and J genes are TRBV6-2 or TRBV6-3 and TRBJ1-2; D is possibly TRBD1 (6 bases). Germline V lookup: CDR1 MNHEY, CDR2 SVGEGT. V lost 2 bases and J 4 bases, leaving 8 bases between the germline ends. This CDR3 region has 13 residues. The DNA for the CDR3 is TGTGCCAGCAGTTACGGGGACATCTATGGCTACACCTTC. Translation: CASSYGDIYGYTF.

The chain is built from TRBV7-8 and TRBJ1-3; D uncertain. Germline V gives CDR1 SGHVS, CDR2 FQNEAQ. Between the trimmed V and J ends, which lost 1 base and 4 bases, there was a span of 8 bases. The length of the CDR3 is 14 residues. The CDR3 DNA is TGTGCCAGCAGCTTAGACGGCCCGGGAAACACCATATATTTT. Its translation: CASSLDGPGNTIYF.

This clone was detected once. This sequence joins TRBV6-5 and TRBJ1-5; D ambiguous. Germline V lookup: CDR1 MNHEY, CDR2 SVGAGI. The germline V and J ends were trimmed by 6 bases and 2 bases, with 5 bases remaining between them. CDR3 size: 12 residues. CDR3 amino acids: CASRSGNQPQHF. The CDR3 DNA sequence: TGTGCCAGCAGATCCGGCAATCAGCCCCAGCATTTT.

The chain couples TRBV5-1 to TRBJ1-5; TRBD1 is a possible D gene (5 bases). CDR1 and CDR2 (germline): SGHRS, YFSETQ. V lost 1 base and J lost 6, with 11 bases in between. The length of the CDR3 is 14 residues. This CDR3 is CASSLSGGIQPQHF. The CDR3 DNA sequence: TGCGCCAGCAGCTTGTCCGGGGGTATTCAGCCCCAGCATTTT.

This clone was recorded once. The gene calls are TRBV4-2 and TRBJ2-3; the match to TRBD2 covers 7 bases. Germline CDR1 LGHNA, CDR2 YNFKEQ. The CDR3 has 16 residues. V was pared by 4 bases and J by 3 bases, with 10 bases of the junction left unmatched. In DNA, the CDR3 is TGTGCCAGCAGCCTTAAGACGGGGGGACCTACAGATACGCAGTATTTT. Protein: CASSLKTGGPTDTQYF.

V and J are TRBV4-3 and TRBJ2-3, with 7 positions matching TRBD1. The CDR3 runs 16 residues. CDR1 is LGHNA, CDR2 YSLEER, per germline. The junction had 13 bases not matched to a gene; V was cut back by 3 bases and J by 7 bases. CDR3 region: CASSQGQSSRTHTQYF. In DNA form, the CDR3 reads TGCGCCAGCAGCCAGGGACAGTCCAGTAGGACTCATACGCAGTATTTT.

On this clone: The junction departs from the called germline gene at one end, perhaps through a read error. This sequence joins TRBV7-7 and TRBJ2-1; TRBD2 agrees at 9 bases. The CDR3 runs to 15 residues. From germline, CDR1 is SSHAT and CDR2 FNYEAQ (reference sequence). The CDR3 sequence is CASSPSGGRANEQFF. CDR3 sequence (DNA): TGTGCTAGCAGCCCGAGCGGGGGGAGGGCCAATGAGCAGTTCTTC.

The genes are TRBV6-5 and TRBJ1-2, with 7 bases lining up with TRBD1. The CDR3 length is 16 residues. The J segment lost 4 bases and the V segment lost 0 bases, leaving 8 bases of the junction unmatched. CDR1 and CDR2 from the germline V gene are MNHEY and SVGAGI. The CDR3 region is CASSYSRGRAVYGYTF. CDR3 in DNA: TGTGCCAGCAGTTACTCGAGGGGGCGGGCTGTCTATGGCTACACCTTC.

The chain recombines TRBV4-2 with TRBJ1-2; D unresolved. V gave up 0 bases and J gave up 5 bases, with 16 bases separating them. CDR1 and CDR2 from the germline V gene are LGHNA and YNFKEQ. The CDR3 is made up of 16 amino acids. The CDR3 nucleotides read TGTGCCAGCAGCCAAGATCTGCGGAGGGAGAGATATGGCTACACCTTC. It specifies CASSQDLRRERYGYTF.

The rearrangement uses TRBV20-1 and TRBJ1-1; a possible D gene is TRBD1 (6 bases). The CDR3 spans 14 residues. Per germline, CDR1 DFQATT and CDR2 SNEGSKA (reference sequence). Trimming took 3 bases from V and 4 from J, leaving 15 bases between them. The CDR3 spells CSASMGGIGTEAFF. In nucleotides, the CDR3 is TGCAGTGCTAGTATGGGGGGCATAGGCACTGAAGCTTTCTTT.

The genes are TRBV7-3 and TRBJ2-3, with 11 bases fitting TRBD2. The CDR3 loop spans 17 amino acids. V gave up 5 bases and J gave up 6 bases; unmatched junction bases: 13. CDR1 and CDR2 from the germline V gene are SGHTA and FQGTGA. CDR3 nucleotide sequence: TGTGCCAGCAGCCCCTTTTCTAGCGGGGGGCGATCCGATACGCAGTATTTT. Its translation is CASSPFSSGGRSDTQYF. Full variable domain (outside the CDR3, taken from reference TRBV7-3 and TRBJ2-3): GAGVSQTPSNKVTEKGKYVELRCDPISGHTALYWYRQSLGQGPEFLIYFQGTGAADDSGLPNDRFFAVRPEGSVSTLKIQRTERGDSAVYLCASSPFSSGGRSDTQYFGPGTRLTVL.

This clone appeared a few times. The CDR3 sequence: CASSPKRAFSDGYTF. As DNA, the CDR3 is TGTGCCAGCAGCCCCAAAAGGGCCTTTAGCGACGGCTACACCTTC. The chain couples TRBV5-6 to TRBJ1-2; D not certain. The CDR3 has 15 residues. Germline V gives CDR1 SGHDT, CDR2 YYEEEE. V was cut by 4 bases and J by 8 bases, with 21 bases left in between.

The chain combines TRBV7-9 with TRBJ2-1; 9 bases agree with TRBD1. The CDR3 is made up of 14 amino acids. CDR1 SEHNR and CDR2 FQNEAQ come from the germline V gene (reference sequence). Trimming at V came to 8 bases and at J to 4 bases, leaving 6 bases not matched to a gene. CDR3 protein: CASADRGPYNEQFF. The CDR3 DNA reads as TGTGCCAGCGCGGACAGGGGCCCGTACAATGAGCAGTTCTTC.

CDR3 DNA sequence: TGTGCCAGCAGCTGGGGGGGCGGTGAAAAACTGTTTTTT. As protein: CASSWGGGEKLFF. The chain uses TRBV7-9 and TRBJ1-4, with D maybe TRBD1 (6 bases). This CDR3 is 13 amino acids long. Per germline, CDR1 SEHNR and CDR2 FQNEAQ (reference sequence). V lost 4 bases and J 7 bases, leaving 10 bases between the germline ends.

The CDR3 reads CASSLFGTNDQETQYF. The CDR3 coding sequence is TGTGCCAGCAGCTTATTTGGGACCAACGACCAAGAGACCCAGTACTTC. The chain joins TRBV7-6 to TRBJ2-5; D possibly matches TRBD1 or TRBD2 (5 bases each). The CDR3 loop spans 16 amino acids. The germline V and J ends were trimmed by 2 bases and 0 bases, with 13 bases remaining between them. The germline V gene has CDR1 SGHVS and CDR2 FNYEAQ.

The chain has TRBV9 and TRBJ1-1; 9 bases map to TRBD1. CDR1 and CDR2 (germline): SGDLS, YYNGEE. J lost 3 bases, V lost 3 bases, and 3 bases had no gene match. CDR3 length: 14 amino acids. The DNA of the CDR3 is TGTGCCAGCAGCGGCACAGGGGGCCACACTGAAGCTTTCTTT. This codes for CASSGTGGHTEAFF.